The 22 T cell receptor beta chains below all came from one sample that was sequenced in a study of T cell repertoires in ileal Crohn's disease. Assay used: immunoSEQ multiplex PCR; TCRdb lists only in-frame clones, some missing. This table holds around 15,000 clones, less than 65% found once. The specimen was ileal tissue. The receptors come from an adult with Crohn's disease.

The V and J genes are TRBV19 and TRBJ1-1; possibly TRBD1 for D (5 bases). The CDR3 is made up of 13 amino acids. The germline CDR1 and CDR2 sequences are LNHDA and SQIVND (reference sequence). V was cut by 4 bases and J by 4 bases, with 10 bases left in between. The CDR3 spells CASSRGGTTEAFF. In nucleotides, the CDR3 is TGTGCCAGTAGTAGGGGAGGGACCACTGAAGCTTTCTTT. The full variable domain, in which reference TRBV19 and TRBJ1-1 provide the parts outside the CDR3, is DGGITQSPKYLFRKEGQNVTLSCEQNLNHDAMYWYRQDPGQGLRLIYYSQIVNDFQKGDIAEGYSVSREKKESFPLTVTSAQKNPTAFYLCASSRGGTTEAFFGQGTRLTVV.

In its sample, this clone was seen a few times. The chain couples TRBV30 to TRBJ1-2; 11 bases fit TRBD1. This CDR3 has 15 amino acids. Germline loops: CDR1 GTSNPN, CDR2 SVGIG (reference sequence). Germline trimming cut 0 bases from V and 3 bases from J; bases unmatched to any gene: 3. As DNA, the CDR3 is TGTGCCTGGAGTGTAAGGACAGGGGGCCACTATGGCTACACCTTC. It yields the protein CAWSVRTGGHYGYTF.

This sequence joins TRBV7-6 and TRBJ2-1, with TRBD1 as a possible D gene (6 bases). The V end lost 6 bases, the J end lost 9 bases, and 15 bases lay between the germline ends. The germline CDR1 and CDR2 sequences are SGHVS and FNYEAQ. The CDR3 is made up of 13 amino acids. In nucleotides, the CDR3 is TGTGCCAGCAGTGATCCAGGGGTGGGTGAGCAGTTCTTC. It encodes CASSDPGVGEQFF.

The rearrangement links TRBV2 to TRBJ1-6; weak D call: TRBD1 (6 bases). Germline assignment: CDR1 SNHLY and CDR2 FYNNEI. This CDR3 comprises 14 residues. V lost 8 bases and J 8 bases, leaving 16 bases between the germline ends. The CDR3 DNA is TGTGCCAGCCTATTTATAGGGGGGGATTCACCCCTCCACTTT. This codes for CASLFIGGDSPLHF.

The chain couples TRBV6-4 to TRBJ2-3; D may be TRBD2 (6 bases). This CDR3 contains 16 residues. Per the germline V gene, CDR1 is MRHNA and CDR2 is SNTAGT. The V end was cut by 0 bases, the J end by 4 bases, with 14 bases between. This CDR3 reads CASSDSTQGGADTQYF. The DNA for the CDR3 is TGTGCCAGCAGTGACTCGACTCAGGGAGGTGCAGATACGCAGTATTTT.

V and J are TRBV7-2 and TRBJ1-2, with TRBD1 matching over 7 bases. The CDR3 runs 13 residues. From germline, CDR1 is SGHTA and CDR2 FQGNSA. The V and J ends lost 5 bases and 6 bases, in that order; junction bases with no gene match: 6. CDR3 in amino acids: CASSPQQGNGYTF. The CDR3 DNA is TGTGCCAGCAGCCCACAACAGGGGAATGGCTACACCTTC. The full variable domain, rest sourced from reference TRBV7-2 and TRBJ1-2, is GAGVSQSPSNKVTEKGKDVELRCDPISGHTALYWYRQSLGQGLEFLIYFQGNSAPDKSGLPSDRFSAERTGGSVSTLTIQRTQQEDSAVYLCASSPQQGNGYTFGSGTRLTVV.

The rearrangement uses TRBV15 and TRBJ1-2; D gene uncertain. Germline CDR1 reads LNHNV; CDR2 reads YYDKDF (reference sequence). CDR3 length: 14 residues. Trimming cost V 0 bases and J 6 bases, with 11 bases left between them. CDR3 in amino acids: CATSRDRERDGYTF. The CDR3 nucleotides read TGTGCCACCAGCAGAGATCGGGAAAGGGATGGCTACACCTTC.

The rearrangement uses TRBV2 and TRBJ1-5, with 7 positions matching TRBD1. The germline CDR1 and CDR2 sequences are SNHLY and FYNNEI. The CDR3 length is 16 residues. J was trimmed by 0 bases and V by 0 bases; bases with no gene match: 2. CDR3 sequence: CASSEATGHSNQPQHF. CDR3 bases: TGTGCCAGCAGTGAAGCGACAGGGCATAGCAATCAGCCCCAGCATTTT.

This clone was observed once. The chain has TRBV4-2 and TRBJ1-4; D perhaps matches TRBD1 (5 bases). V was trimmed by 1 base and J by 2 bases, leaving 14 bases between them. This CDR3 has 17 amino acids. Germline CDR1 reads LGHNA; CDR2 reads YNFKEQ. CDR3 nucleotides: TGTGCCAGCAGCCAAGTCGGGGGATTAAGGACTAATGAAAAACTGTTTTTT. This codes for CASSQVGGLRTNEKLFF.

This clone was picked up one time. This chain connects TRBV27 to TRBJ2-3; 11 bases are shared with TRBD2. Germline V gene lookup returns CDR1 MNHEY and CDR2 SMNVEV (reference sequence). CDR3 length: 15 residues. Germline trimming cut 6 bases from V and 1 base from J; bases unmatched to any gene: 3. The CDR3 here is CASSSGLAGTDTQYF. CDR3 coding DNA: TGTGCCAGCAGCTCGGGACTAGCGGGCACAGATACGCAGTATTTT.

The chain joins TRBV7-8 to TRBJ2-7; 11 bases fit TRBD1. The junction had 3 bases not matched to a gene; V was cut back by 1 base and J by 4 bases. This CDR3 spans 15 amino acids. Per the germline V gene, CDR1 is SGHVS and CDR2 is FQNEAQ. The CDR3 region is CASSLGTGGGYEQYF. The CDR3 DNA follows: TGTGCCAGCAGCTTAGGGACAGGGGGCGGATACGAGCAGTACTTC.

This clone is termed medium-sized (0.01 to 0.1%). V gene TRBV7-9 combines with J gene TRBJ1-4; D is possibly TRBD1 (5 bases). The CDR3 covers 17 residues. The germline V gene encodes CDR1 SEHNR and CDR2 FQNEAQ (reference sequence). V was cut by 3 bases and J by 0 bases, with 14 bases left in between. The CDR3 is CASSFWQGSSTNEKLFF. The CDR3 region has the DNA TGTGCCAGCAGCTTCTGGCAGGGATCGTCAACTAATGAAAAACTGTTTTTT.

This clone was counted between two and nine times. The gene calls are TRBV7-9 and TRBJ1-1; D gene unclear. V lost 7 bases and J lost 5, with 17 bases in between. The CDR3 is made up of 14 amino acids. Germline assignment: CDR1 SEHNR and CDR2 FQNEAQ (reference sequence). CDR3 in amino acids: CASTFAGMGTEAFF. CDR3 sequence (DNA): TGTGCCAGCACCTTCGCGGGGATGGGAACTGAAGCTTTCTTT.

As for this clone: The same CDR3 can be traced to other DNA sequences in this sample. J is TRBJ2-3 and V is TRBV6-6; TRBD2 agrees at 11 bases. The junction had 3 bases not matched to a gene; V was cut back by 4 bases and J by 3 bases. Germline V gene sequence: CDR1 MNHNY, CDR2 SVGAGI (reference sequence). The CDR3 covers 15 residues. The CDR3 bases are TGTGCCAGCAGTTTGTTAGCGGGAGGGACAGATACGCAGTATTTT. Residues: CASSLLAGGTDTQYF.

The J gene is TRBJ2-3, the V gene TRBV2; TRBD2 agrees at 12 bases. This CDR3 spans 15 amino acids. The V gene's germline CDR1 is SNHLY and CDR2 FYNNEI. With V trimmed by 6 bases and J by 4 bases, 5 bases remained unmatched. CDR3 nucleotide sequence: TGTGCCAGCAGGCGACTAGCGGGAGCCCCAGATACGCAGTATTTT. Translation: CASRRLAGAPDTQYF. Complete variable domain (other parts from reference TRBV2 and TRBJ2-3): EPEVTQTPSHQVTQMGQEVILRCVPISNHLYFYWYRQILGQKVEFLVSFYNNEISEKSEIFDDQFSVERPDGSNFTLKIRSTKLEDSAMYFCASRRLAGAPDTQYFGPGTRLTVL.

The rearrangement links TRBV7-3 to TRBJ1-1; tentatively, D is TRBD1 (6 bases). V was cut by 3 bases and J by 5 bases, with 13 bases left in between. The length of the CDR3 is 14 residues. Germline-derived CDR1 and CDR2 are SGHTA and FQGTGA. CDR3 coding DNA: TGTGCCAGCAGCTTGTCCCTGACAGGAACTGAAGCTTTCTTT. It yields the protein CASSLSLTGTEAFF.

In the case of this clone: Other DNA sequences from this sample encode an identical CDR3 as well. The J gene is TRBJ2-1, the V gene TRBV18; maybe TRBD1 (5 bases). CDR1 is KGHSH, CDR2 LQKENI, per germline. The V end lost 3 bases, the J end lost 5 bases, and 11 bases lay between the germline ends. CDR3 length: 14 amino acids. CDR3 sequence: CASSPRGGDNEQFF. The CDR3 bases are TGTGCCAGCTCACCTAGGGGCGGAGACAATGAGCAGTTCTTC.

This chain joins TRBV6-1 and TRBJ2-7, with a weak D call TRBD2 (5 bases). Germline-derived CDR1 and CDR2 are MNHNS and SASEGT. The V end lost 6 bases, the J end lost 4 bases, and 7 bases lay between the germline ends. The CDR3 consists of 11 residues. In DNA form, the CDR3 reads TGTGCCAGCAGAGGACTGTACGAGCAGTACTTC. Translation gives CASRGLYEQYF.

V gene TRBV7-2 combines with J gene TRBJ1-2, with 7 nucleotides matching TRBD1. Trimming at V came to 1 base and at J to 5 bases, leaving 7 bases not matched to a gene. CDR3 length equals 15 residues. CDR1 and CDR2 (germline): SGHTA, FQGNSA. Here the CDR3 reads CASSLELEGAYGYTF. The DNA for the CDR3 is TGTGCCAGCAGCTTAGAACTAGAGGGGGCTTATGGCTACACCTTC.

In the case of this clone: This CDR3 is also generated by other DNA sequences in the sample. V is TRBV7-9 and J is TRBJ1-5; D remains ambiguous. V lost 5 bases, J lost 5 bases, and 10 bases lay in between. CDR1 SEHNR and CDR2 FQNEAQ come from the germline V gene (reference sequence). The CDR3 has 13 residues. CDR3 residues: CASSTRAYQPQHF. The CDR3 region has the DNA TGTGCCAGCAGCACTAGAGCCTATCAGCCCCAGCATTTT. The variable domain in full, completed from reference TRBV7-9 and TRBJ1-5, reads DTGVSQNPRHKITKRGQNVTFRCDPISEHNRLYWYRQTLGQGPEFLTYFQNEAQLEKSRLLSDRFSAERPKGSFSTLEIQRTEQGDSAMYLCASSTRAYQPQHFGDGTRLSIL.

This chain connects TRBV15 to TRBJ2-7, with D perhaps TRBD2 (5 bases). Per the germline V gene, CDR1 is LNHNV and CDR2 is YYDKDF (reference sequence). The V end was cut by 3 bases, the J end by 5 bases, with 11 bases between. This CDR3 contains 13 residues. The CDR3: CATSRRAADEQYF. The CDR3 DNA reads TGTGCCACCAGCAGGCGTGCAGCGGACGAGCAGTACTTC.

V gene TRBV18 combines with J gene TRBJ1-1; 11 bases agree with TRBD1. The trim removed 4 bases at V and 1 base at J, leaving 8 bases unmatched. The germline gives CDR1 KGHSH, CDR2 LQKENI. The CDR3 length is 17 residues. CDR3 sequence (DNA): TGTGCCAGCTCACTCAAGCCGGGACAGGGGGAGAACACTGAAGCTTTCTTT. Protein: CASSLKPGQGENTEAFF. Full variable domain (remainder filled in from reference TRBV18 and TRBJ1-1): NAGVMQNPRHLVRRRGQEARLRCSPMKGHSHVYWYRQLPEEGLKFMVYLQKENIIDESGMPKERFSAEFPKEGPSILRIQQVVRGDSAAYFCASSLKPGQGENTEAFFGQGTRLTVV.